This T cell receptor (beta chain) originates from a study of T cells in Graves' hyperthyroidism and ophthalmopathy. Notes on the study in general: Ophthalmopathy was distinguished from stable hyperthyroidism by 13 V-J signatures. Blood also held most thyroid clonotypes expanded beyond 0.001.

Authors of the study amplified TCR beta CDR3 regions from RNA transcripts. First-round RT-PCR of the TCR CDR3 relied on the HTBI primer set. Via MiXCR, TCRdb re-called the multiplex PCR reads, giving one row per CDR3 protein. This table holds 470,000 or so distinct CDR3 sequences, around 20% found once. Investigators excluded patients with uncontrolled infection, other autoimmune disease, pregnancy or lactation. V shed 6 bases, J shed 0 bases, and the junction held 12 bases outside the gene matches. The CDR3 consists of 17 residues. Germline V gene data show CDR1 as SNHLY and CDR2 as FYNNEI. Turning to this clonotype: Its matching antigen is unknown.

The sequence came from a man aged 18 to 35 with Graves' hyperthyroidism. The V gene is TRBV2, the J gene TRBJ1-1; TRBD1 matches 8 bases. Sequenced sample: blood. This CDR3 is CASSLSGTGVMNTEAFF. CDR3 in DNA: TGTGCCAGCAGCCTCTCCGGGACAGGAGTTATGAACACTGAAGCTTTCTTT.